The 5 T cell receptor beta chains below were found in one sample sequenced in a study of beta chain features in type 1 diabetes. The study, taken as a whole, reports: Shortening of TCRB CDR3s, moderate but significant, appeared in all four CD4+ subsets of Type 1 diabetes patients.

Expressed TCRB transcripts were sequenced, since all the RNA that had been isolated was reverse transcribed. The data were produced by immunoSEQ multiplex PCR, yet TCRdb's version contains in-frame clones alone and is incomplete. The sample yields a few hundred thousand clones, about 12% seen once. Which antigens these TCRs recognize remains unknown. The source material was naive CD4+ T cells from blood. These receptors were collected from a woman younger than 35 with type 1 diabetes.

V usage is TRBV6-1 and J usage is TRBJ2-3, with TRBD2 matching 7 bases. This CDR3 is 14 amino acids long. Germline CDR1 and CDR2: MNHNS and SASEGT. V gave up 5 bases and J gave up 2 bases; unmatched junction bases: 4. CDR3 loop: CASSQRGLTDTQYF. The CDR3 nucleotides are TGTGCCAGCAGTCAGCGGGGACTCACAGATACGCAGTATTTT.

This clone has just a few counts. The chain has TRBV18 and TRBJ1-1, with a weak D call TRBD1 (5 bases). V was shortened by 3 bases and J by 3 bases, with 26 bases between the two germline ends. Germline loops: CDR1 KGHSH, CDR2 LQKENI. The CDR3 has 19 amino acids. The CDR3 DNA follows: TGTGCCAGCTCACCTTCTTTGTTGGGGCAGGGATGGATCCACACTGAAGCTTTCTTT. It specifies CASSPSLLGQGWIHTEAFF.

The chain employs TRBV19 and TRBJ2-5; no clear D. CDR3 size: 14 residues. Trimming removed 3 bases at V and 3 bases at J, with 11 bases between. Per the germline V gene, CDR1 is LNHDA and CDR2 is SQIVND (reference sequence). CDR3 region: CASSIPGREETQYF. In DNA form, the CDR3 reads TGTGCCAGTAGTATTCCTGGGCGCGAAGAGACCCAGTACTTC.

V and J are TRBV15 and TRBJ2-7; the D gene is possibly TRBD2 (6 bases). The germline V gene encodes CDR1 LNHNV and CDR2 YYDKDF (reference sequence). CDR3 size: 15 residues. V was trimmed by 2 bases and J by 6 bases, leaving 17 bases between them. The CDR3 DNA is TGTGCCACCAGCAGAACTACGGGGGACGCCTTCGAGCAGTACTTC. Its protein is CATSRTTGDAFEQYF.

The V and J genes are TRBV28 and TRBJ2-1; a weak D match, TRBD2 (7 bases). Germline CDR1 reads MDHEN; CDR2 reads SYDVKM. Trimming removed 6 bases at V and 6 bases at J, with 15 bases between. This CDR3 is built from 14 residues. This chain's CDR3 is CASSLEGGGNEQFF. In DNA, the CDR3 is TGTGCCAGCAGCCTGGAGGGGGGGGGCAATGAGCAGTTCTTC.